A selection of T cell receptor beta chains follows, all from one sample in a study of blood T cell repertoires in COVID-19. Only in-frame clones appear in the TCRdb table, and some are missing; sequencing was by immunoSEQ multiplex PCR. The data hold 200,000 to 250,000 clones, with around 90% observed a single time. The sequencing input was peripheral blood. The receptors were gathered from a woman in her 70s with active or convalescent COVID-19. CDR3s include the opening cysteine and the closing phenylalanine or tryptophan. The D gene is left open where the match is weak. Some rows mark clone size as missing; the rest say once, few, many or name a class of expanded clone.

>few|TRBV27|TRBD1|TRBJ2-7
CASSLQGQGASYEQYF
TGTGCCAGCAGTCTCCAGGGACAGGGGGCCAGCTACGAGCAGTACTTC
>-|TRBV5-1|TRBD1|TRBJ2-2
CASSSGSRQGAGELFF
TGCGCCAGCAGCTCCGGATCAAGACAGGGCGCCGGGGAGCTGTTTTTT
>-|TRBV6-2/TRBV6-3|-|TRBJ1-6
CASSYSAGGSPLHF
TGTGCCAGCAGTTACTCGGCGGGCGGGTCACCCCTCCACTTT
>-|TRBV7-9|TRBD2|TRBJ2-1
CASSAETGLAVQFF
TGTGCCAGCAGCGCCGAAACGGGACTAGCGGTGCAGTTCTTC
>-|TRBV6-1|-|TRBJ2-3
CASSGVEDSITDTQYF
TGTGCCAGCAGTGGTGTAGAGGACTCGATCACAGATACGCAGTATTTT
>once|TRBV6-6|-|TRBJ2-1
CASSKPYGGANNEQFF
TGTGCCAGCAGCAAACCTTATGGGGGGGCCAACAATGAGCAGTTCTTC
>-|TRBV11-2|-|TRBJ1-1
CASSLVGGTEAFF
TGTGCCAGCAGCTTAGTAGGCGGCACTGAAGCTTTCTTT
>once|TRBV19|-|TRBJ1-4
CASSSGTLDEKLFF
TGTGCCAGTAGTTCAGGGACATTAGATGAAAAACTGTTTTTT
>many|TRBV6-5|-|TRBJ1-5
CASNLSPDSNQPQHF
TGTGCCAGCAACCTTAGTCCCGATAGCAATCAGCCCCAGCATTTT
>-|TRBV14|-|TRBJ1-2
CASSRLGANGYTF
TGTGCCAGCAGCCGCCTGGGGGCGAATGGCTACACCTTC
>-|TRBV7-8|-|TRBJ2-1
CASSLATGGGWDEQFF
TGTGCCAGCAGCTTAGCGACGGGGGGCGGTTGGGATGAGCAGTTCTTC
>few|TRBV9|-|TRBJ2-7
CASSVYGSSYEQYF
TGTGCCAGCAGCGTTTACGGGAGCTCCTACGAGCAGTACTTC
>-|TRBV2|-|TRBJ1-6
CASRVLASPLHF
TGTGCCAGCAGAGTCCTGGCTTCACCCCTCCACTTT
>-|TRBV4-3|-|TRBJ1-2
CASSQTTGYGYTF
TGCGCCAGCAGCCAAACGACGGGCTATGGCTACACCTTC
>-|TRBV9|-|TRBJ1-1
CASSGRTENTEAFF
TGTGCCAGCAGCGGAAGGACAGAGAACACTGAAGCTTTCTTT
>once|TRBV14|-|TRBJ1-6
CASSPLGQYNSPLHF
TGTGCCAGCAGCCCCCTCGGACAGTATAATTCACCCCTCCACTTT
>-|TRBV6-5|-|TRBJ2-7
CASSYGQGGYEQYF
TGTGCCAGCAGTTACGGGCAGGGAGGTTACGAGCAGTACTTC
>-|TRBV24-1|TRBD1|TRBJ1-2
CATRDRTLGGYTF
TGTGCCACCAGGGACAGGACTTTAGGAGGCTACACCTTC
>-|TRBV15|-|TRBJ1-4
CATSRGPGPTNEKLFF
TGTGCCACCAGCAGAGGCCCAGGGCCCACTAATGAAAAACTGTTTTTT
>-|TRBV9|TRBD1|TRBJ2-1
CASSARTGQGFYEQFF
TGTGCCAGCAGCGCCAGAACGGGACAGGGGTTCTATGAGCAGTTCTTC
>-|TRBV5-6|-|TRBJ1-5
CASSFGGYSNQPQHF
TGTGCCAGCAGCTTTGGCGGTTATAGCAATCAGCCCCAGCATTTT
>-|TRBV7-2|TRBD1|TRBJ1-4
CASSLYITGGLREKLFF
TGTGCCAGCAGCTTGTATATTACAGGGGGCTTACGGGAAAAACTGTTTTTT
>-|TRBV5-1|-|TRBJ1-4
CASSSGTIREKLFF
TGCGCCAGCAGCTCCGGGACAATCCGCGAAAAACTGTTTTTT
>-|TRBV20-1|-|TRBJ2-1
CSPLGNEQFF
TGCAGTCCACTAGGAAATGAGCAGTTCTTC
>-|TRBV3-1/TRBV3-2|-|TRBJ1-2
CASSQVGGSYGYTF
TGTGCCAGCAGCCAAGTAGGCGGGTCCTATGGCTACACCTTC
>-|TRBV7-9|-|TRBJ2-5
CASSPTSETQYF
TGTGCCAGCAGCCCTACCTCGGAGACCCAGTACTTC
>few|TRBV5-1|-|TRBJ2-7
CASSFGGTAIYEQYF
TGCGCCAGCAGCTTCGGCGGGACAGCAATCTACGAGCAGTACTTC
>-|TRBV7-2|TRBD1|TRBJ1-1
CASSQNRGRVTEAFF
TGTGCCAGCAGCCAGAACAGGGGGCGGGTCACTGAAGCTTTCTTT
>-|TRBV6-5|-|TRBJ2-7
CASSRRTAKPYEQYF
TGTGCCAGCAGTCGCCGGACAGCAAAACCCTACGAGCAGTACTTC
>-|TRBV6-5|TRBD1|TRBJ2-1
CASTLGTAYNEQFF
TGTGCCAGCACCCTCGGGACAGCCTACAATGAGCAGTTCTTC
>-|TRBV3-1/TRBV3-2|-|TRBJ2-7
CASSQTSSSYEQYF
TGTGCCAGCAGCCAAACGAGTAGCTCCTACGAGCAGTACTTC
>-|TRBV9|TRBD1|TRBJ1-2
CASSTTLGTGDGYTF
TGTGCCAGCAGCACCACCCTTGGGACAGGGGATGGCTACACCTTC
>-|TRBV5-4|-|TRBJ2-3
CASSAETSTDTQYF
TGTGCCAGCAGCGCGGAGACTAGCACAGATACGCAGTATTTT
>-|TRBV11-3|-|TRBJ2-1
CASSSSGGPYNEQFF
TGTGCCAGCAGCTCCTCCGGCGGCCCATACAATGAGCAGTTCTTC
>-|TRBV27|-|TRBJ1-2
CASREGARGYTF
TGTGCCAGCAGAGAAGGGGCGCGTGGCTACACCTTC
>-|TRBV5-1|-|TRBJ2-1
CASSLDYRSGNEQFF
TGCGCCAGCAGCTTGGACTACCGGTCCGGCAATGAGCAGTTCTTC
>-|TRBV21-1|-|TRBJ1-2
CASSNQRSGQNYGYTF
TGTGCCAGCAGCAACCAACGATCGGGACAGAACTATGGCTACACCTTC
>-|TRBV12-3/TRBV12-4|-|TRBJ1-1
CASSLIGNTEAFF
TGTGCCAGCAGTTTAATCGGGAACACTGAAGCTTTCTTT
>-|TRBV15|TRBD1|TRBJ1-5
CATSSQQGQPQHF
TGTGCCACCAGCAGCCAACAGGGGCAGCCCCAGCATTTT
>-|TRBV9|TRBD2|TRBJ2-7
CASSVASGGAGEQYF
TGTGCCAGCAGCGTAGCCAGCGGGGGGGCGGGCGAGCAGTACTTC
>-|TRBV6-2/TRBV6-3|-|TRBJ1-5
CASSWGLENQPQHF
TGTGCCAGCAGTTGGGGCCTAGAGAATCAGCCCCAGCATTTT
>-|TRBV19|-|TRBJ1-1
CASSIPQANPEAFF
TGTGCCAGTAGTATCCCTCAGGCGAACCCTGAAGCTTTCTTT
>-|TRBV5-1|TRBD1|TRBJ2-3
CASSLEGQGGVTQYF
TGCGCCAGCAGCTTGGAAGGACAGGGAGGCGTTACGCAGTATTTT
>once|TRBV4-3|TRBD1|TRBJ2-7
CASSQGLGQGYEQYF
TGCGCCAGCAGCCAGGGGTTGGGACAGGGATACGAGCAGTACTTC
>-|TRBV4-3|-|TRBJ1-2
CASSRTSGGNYGYTF
TGCGCCAGCAGCCGGACGTCAGGCGGGAACTATGGCTACACCTTC
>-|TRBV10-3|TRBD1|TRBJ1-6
CAISSLPRDRDSPLHF
TGTGCCATCAGCTCTCTTCCCCGGGACAGGGATTCACCCCTCCACTTT
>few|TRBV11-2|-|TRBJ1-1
CASSHPGEAEAFF
TGTGCCAGCAGCCACCCTGGGGAGGCTGAAGCTTTCTTT
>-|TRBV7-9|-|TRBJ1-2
CASSLEGRAYGYTF
TGTGCCAGCAGCTTAGAGGGCAGGGCCTATGGCTACACCTTC
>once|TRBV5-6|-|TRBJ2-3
CASSPNQGRQYF
TGTGCCAGCAGCCCTAACCAGGGGAGGCAGTATTTT
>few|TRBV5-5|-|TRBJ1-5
CASSFTGNVYQPQHF
TGTGCCAGCAGCTTTACAGGGAATGTATATCAGCCCCAGCATTTT
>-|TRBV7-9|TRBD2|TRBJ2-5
CASSPTVLAGGQTQYF
TGTGCCAGCAGCCCAACCGTACTAGCGGGGGGTCAGACCCAGTACTTC
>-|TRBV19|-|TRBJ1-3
CASSISGNTIYF
TGTGCCAGTAGTATTTCAGGAAACACCATATATTTT
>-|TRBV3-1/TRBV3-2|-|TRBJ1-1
CASSNLRRTEAFF
TGTGCCAGCAGCAATTTACGGCGGACTGAAGCTTTCTTT
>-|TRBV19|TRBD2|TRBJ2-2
CASSIAGGFNTGELFF
TGTGCCAGTAGTATAGCGGGGGGTTTTAACACCGGGGAGCTGTTTTTT
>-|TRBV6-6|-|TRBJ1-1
CASTPFRTTNTEAFF
TGTGCCAGCACCCCCTTCCGGACAACGAACACTGAAGCTTTCTTT
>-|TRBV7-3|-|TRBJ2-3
CASVPGLSTDTQYF
TGTGCCAGCGTTCCTGGACTAAGCACAGATACGCAGTATTTT
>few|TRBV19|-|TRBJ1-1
CASSIAGLGVAEAFF
TGTGCCAGTAGTATTGCCGGTTTGGGAGTCGCTGAAGCTTTCTTT
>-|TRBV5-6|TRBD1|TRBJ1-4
CASSQQGAQEKLFF
TGTGCCAGCAGCCAACAGGGGGCGCAGGAAAAACTGTTTTTT
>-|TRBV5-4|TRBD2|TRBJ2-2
CASSPTGGRNTGELFF
TGTGCCAGCAGCCCTACGGGGGGAAGGAACACCGGGGAGCTGTTTTTT